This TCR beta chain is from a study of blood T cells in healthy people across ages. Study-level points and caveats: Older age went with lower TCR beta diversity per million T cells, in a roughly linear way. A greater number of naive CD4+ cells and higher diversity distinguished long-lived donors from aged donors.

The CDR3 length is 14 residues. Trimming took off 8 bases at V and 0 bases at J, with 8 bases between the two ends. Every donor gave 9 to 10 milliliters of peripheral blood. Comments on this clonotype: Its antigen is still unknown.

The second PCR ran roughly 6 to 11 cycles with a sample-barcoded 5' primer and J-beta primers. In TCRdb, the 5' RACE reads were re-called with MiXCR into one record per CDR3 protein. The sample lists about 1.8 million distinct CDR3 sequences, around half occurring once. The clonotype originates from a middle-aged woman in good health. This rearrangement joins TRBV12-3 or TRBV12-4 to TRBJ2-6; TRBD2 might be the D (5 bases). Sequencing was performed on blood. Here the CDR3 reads CASVRDSGANVLTF. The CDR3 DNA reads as TGTGCCAGCGTACGGGACTCTGGGGCCAACGTCCTGACTTTC.